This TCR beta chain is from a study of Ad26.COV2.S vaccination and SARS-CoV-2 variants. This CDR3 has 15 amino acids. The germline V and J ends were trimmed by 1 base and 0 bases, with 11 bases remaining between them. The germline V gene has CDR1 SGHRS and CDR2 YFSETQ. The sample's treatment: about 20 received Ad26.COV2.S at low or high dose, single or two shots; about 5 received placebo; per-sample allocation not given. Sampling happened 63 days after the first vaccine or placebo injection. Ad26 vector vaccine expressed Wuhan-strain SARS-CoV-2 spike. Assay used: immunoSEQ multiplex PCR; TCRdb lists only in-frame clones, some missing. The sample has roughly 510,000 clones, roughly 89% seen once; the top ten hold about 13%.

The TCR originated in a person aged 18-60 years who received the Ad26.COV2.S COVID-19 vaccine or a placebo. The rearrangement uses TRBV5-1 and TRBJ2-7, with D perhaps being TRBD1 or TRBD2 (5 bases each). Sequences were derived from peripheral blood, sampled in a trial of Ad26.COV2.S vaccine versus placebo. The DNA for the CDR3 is TGCGCCAGCAGCTTGTTAGGGACGAGCTCCTACGAGCAGTACTTC. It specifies CASSLLGTSSYEQYF.